The clone carrying this T cell receptor beta chain was observed a handful of times. The data derive from a study of T-cell memory formation after mild COVID-19. Germline V lookup: CDR1 SNHLY, CDR2 FYNNEI. V was trimmed by 3 bases and J by 5 bases, leaving 5 bases between them. This CDR3 region has 12 residues. TCRdb re-analysed the 5' RACE reads in MiXCR, keeping a single row per CDR3 protein. This sample has roughly 160,000 distinct CDR3 sequences, with around 10% found just once. The chain has TRBV2 and TRBJ2-1; no reliable D call. This TCR was sampled from a young man who had mild COVID-19 (a few samples of this study predate the infection). Cell type and time point are not known. The sample was PBMCs or a T cell subset sorted from them (not recorded which). CDR3: CASSDWDNEQFF. CDR3 coding DNA: TGTGCCAGCAGTGACTGGGACAATGAGCAGTTCTTC.